This TCR beta chain was sequenced during a study of CD8 T cells in Susac syndrome. The germline gives CDR1 MNHNS, CDR2 SASEGT. The CDR3 contains 12 residues. The V gene lost 7 bases and the J gene lost 8 bases, with 11 bases spanning the gap. Study conclusions and caveats: No clonal expansion appeared among CD4+ T cells in Susac patients.

Reverse transcription of roughly 0.5 to 1 ug RNA used random hexamers. TCR beta CDR3 was amplified by immunoSEQ multiplex PCR. This amplification extended across 54 Vbeta and 13 Jbeta segments. TCRdb reprocessed the immunoSEQ multiplex PCR reads with MiXCR, giving one entry per CDR3 protein. The data hold around 190,000 distinct CDR3 sequences, with around 94% observed a single time. As for this clonotype: Antigen unknown.

CD8+ and CD4+ T cells from blood underwent TCR beta sequencing, which was carried out in a high-throughput format. Negative isolation yielded CD8+ and CD4+ T cells; FACS enriched TEMRA cells. This rearrangement joins TRBV6-1 to TRBJ1-4; maybe TRBD1 (5 bases). The clonotype comes from a human donor with Susac syndrome. Input material: CD4+ T cells from PBMCs. The CDR3: CASTYRGEKLFF. CDR3 sequence (DNA): TGTGCCAGCACCTACCGGGGCGAAAAACTGTTTTTT.